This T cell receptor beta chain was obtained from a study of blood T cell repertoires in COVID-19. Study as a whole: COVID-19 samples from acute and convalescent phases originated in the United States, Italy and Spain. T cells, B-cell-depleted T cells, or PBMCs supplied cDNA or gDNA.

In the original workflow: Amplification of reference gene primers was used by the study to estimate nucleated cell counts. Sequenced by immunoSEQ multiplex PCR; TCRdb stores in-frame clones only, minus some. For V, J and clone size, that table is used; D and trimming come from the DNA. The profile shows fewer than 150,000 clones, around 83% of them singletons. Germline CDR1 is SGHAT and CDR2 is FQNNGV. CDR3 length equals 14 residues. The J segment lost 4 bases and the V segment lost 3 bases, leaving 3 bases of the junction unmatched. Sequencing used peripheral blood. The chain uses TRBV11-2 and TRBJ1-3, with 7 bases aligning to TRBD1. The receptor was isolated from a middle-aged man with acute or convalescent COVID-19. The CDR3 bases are TGTGCCAGCAGCTTCCAGGACAGGGGAAACACCATATATTTT. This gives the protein CASSFQDRGNTIYF.